The TCR beta chain described here comes from a study of T cell repertoires in cytomegalovirus infection. Study-level background: Public TCR beta signatures indicated both CMV infection and matching HLA type.

MiXCR, run by TCRdb on the reads, gives a single entry per CDR3 protein. The sample shows hundreds of thousands of distinct CDR3 sequences, about a third of them seen only once. General study points: Cumulative public TCR beta family frequency identified carriers of CMV plus the relevant HLA.

This clonotype was counted at least ten times. Its antigen is still unknown. Germline assignment: CDR1 DFQATT and CDR2 SNEGSKA (reference sequence). The CDR3 runs 17 residues. Trimming cost V 6 bases and J 5 bases; bases outside gene matches: 20. The TCR comes from a human donor in good health (CMV status not recorded). Some clones in this sample may be carry-over from other donors' samples. The sequencing sample was made of PBMCs. This rearrangement joins TRBV20-1 to TRBJ2-5, with 8 bases aligning to TRBD1. CDR3 coding DNA: TGCAGTGCACAACGACCAGGACAGGGACCCGCTGGGGAGACCCAGTACTTC. Its translation: CSAQRPGQGPAGETQYF.